What follows are 26 T cell receptor beta chains derived from one specimen sequenced in a study of human T cells and chemical hapten exposure. Sample time point: patch test 3, about 24 weeks after DPC sensitization. Documented treatment: therapeutic diphenylcyclopropenone sensitization with weekly scalp DPC. TCRdb ran MiXCR on the RACE reads and lists one entry per CDR3 protein. The sample lists approximately 80,000 distinct CDR3 sequences, roughly a tenth occurring once. The sequences come from whole blood, collected in connection with sensitization to the hapten diphenylcyclopropenone (DPC). All receptors derive from a woman between 50 and 59 years old with alopecia areata. Some clones in this sample may be carry-over from other donors' samples.

This chain joins TRBV5-4 and TRBJ2-7; 8 nucleotides agree with TRBD2. The germline CDR1 and CDR2 sequences are SGHNT and YYREEE (reference sequence). The junction had 7 bases not matched to a gene; V was cut back by 4 bases and J by 1 base. The CDR3 runs to 15 residues. In DNA form, the CDR3 reads TGTGCCAGCAGCCCCGGGGGGGCGAAGTCCTACGAGCAGTACTTC. This codes for CASSPGGAKSYEQYF.

The chain combines TRBV12-3 or TRBV12-4 with TRBJ2-3; a possible D gene is TRBD2 (6 bases). V lost 6 bases, J lost 0 bases, and 13 bases lay in between. The CDR3 extends over 15 amino acids. CDR3 nucleotides: TGTGCCAGCAGCTTTAGCGGACCGAGCACAGATACGCAGTATTTT. Translation: CASSFSGPSTDTQYF.

There are many counts of this clonotype. This chain connects TRBV20-1 to TRBJ1-3, with D perhaps TRBD1 (5 bases). CDR3 length: 16 residues. CDR1 and CDR2 (germline): DFQATT, SNEGSKA (reference sequence). The germline V and J ends were trimmed by 3 bases and 4 bases, with 19 bases remaining between them. The DNA for the CDR3 is TGCAGTGCTAGGGGAATCAGAAGGGGCCAAGGAAACACCATATATTTT. It is translated as CSARGIRRGQGNTIYF.

In this sample, this clonotype turned up many times. This sequence joins TRBV29-1 and TRBJ1-2, with D unresolved. The CDR3 runs 11 residues. The V end lost 7 bases, the J end lost 8 bases, and 14 bases lay between the germline ends. Germline values: CDR1 SQVTM, CDR2 ANQGSEA. The CDR3 region has the DNA TGCAGCGGCCGGACGGCTCAGGGCTACACCTTC. Its translation is CSGRTAQGYTF.

There are many counts of this clonotype. The chain combines TRBV19 with TRBJ2-6; no clear D gene. Per the germline V gene, CDR1 is LNHDA and CDR2 is SQIVND (reference sequence). Trimming took 5 bases from V and 2 from J, leaving 10 bases between them. This CDR3 has 15 amino acids. The CDR3 loop reads CASSVEAAGANVLTF. The CDR3 DNA is TGTGCCAGTAGTGTCGAGGCGGCTGGGGCCAACGTCCTGACTTTC.

This clonotype was found many times. The chain is built from TRBV4-2 and TRBJ2-1, with 8 positions matching TRBD2. Trimming took 1 base from V and 6 from J; bases not matched to a gene: 5. The CDR3 loop spans 15 amino acids. Germline V gene sequence: CDR1 LGHNA, CDR2 YNFKEQ. CDR3 loop: CASSQGREGLNEQFF. As DNA, the CDR3 is TGTGCCAGCAGCCAAGGCCGGGAGGGCCTCAATGAGCAGTTCTTC.

The table lists this clonotype with many counts. The CDR3 region has the DNA TGTGCCAGTAGCTCGACTAGCGGGAGAACAGAGACCCAGTACTTC. Its protein is CASSSTSGRTETQYF. The chain employs TRBV19 and TRBJ2-5; 12 positions match TRBD2. V lost 6 bases, J lost 4 bases, and 6 bases stayed unmatched. Germline V gives CDR1 LNHDA, CDR2 SQIVND (reference sequence). CDR3 length: 15 amino acids.

The rearrangement links TRBV4-1 to TRBJ2-1, with 12 bases matching TRBD2. CDR1 and CDR2 (germline): MGHRA, YSYEKL. V trimming: 2 bases; J trimming: 7 bases; junction bases outside the gene matches: 6. The CDR3 totals 16 residues. The CDR3 bases are TGCGCCAGCAGCCAATCGACTAGCGGGAGAGATAATGAGCAGTTCTTC. As protein: CASSQSTSGRDNEQFF.

CDR3 protein: CASSRLAGVHEQFF. In DNA form, the CDR3 reads TGTGCCAGCAGCAGACTAGCGGGAGTCCATGAGCAGTTCTTC. This chain joins TRBV7-3 and TRBJ2-1; TRBD2 matches at 12 bases. The CDR3 has 14 amino acids. Unmatched junction bases numbered 4, after V lost 5 bases and J lost 8 bases. Germline V gene lookup returns CDR1 SGHTA and CDR2 FQGTGA.

This clonotype was observed many times. The rearrangement joins TRBV19 to TRBJ1-5, with D uncertain. CDR3 length equals 16 residues. V was cut by 5 bases and J by 2 bases, with 16 bases left in between. Germline-derived CDR1 and CDR2 are LNHDA and SQIVND (reference sequence). CDR3 bases: TGTGCCAGTAGTGATTTTACCGGTAGTGGCAATCAGCCCCAGCATTTT. It is translated as CASSDFTGSGNQPQHF.

The J gene is TRBJ2-1, the V gene TRBV20-1, with TRBD2 identical over 10 bases. The CDR3 loop spans 13 amino acids. Trimming at V came to 4 bases and at J to 8 bases, leaving 5 bases not matched to a gene. Germline CDR1 DFQATT, CDR2 SNEGSKA (reference sequence). The CDR3, as DNA: TGCAGTGCTACTAGCGGGAGTGGGGATGAGCAGTTCTTC. It is translated as CSATSGSGDEQFF.

The rearrangement uses TRBV5-1 and TRBJ2-1; 8 nucleotides match TRBD2. CDR1 is SGHRS, CDR2 YFSETQ, per germline. The ends lost 5 bases at V and 1 base at J; junction bases unmatched: 14. The CDR3 runs to 18 residues. CDR3 DNA: TGCGCCAGCAGGTTGAGGGCTAGCGGGTCTATATCCTACAATGAGCAGTTCTTC. Encoded protein: CASRLRASGSISYNEQFF.

The chain uses TRBV2 and TRBJ1-3; weak D call: TRBD1 (5 bases). There are 15 residues in the CDR3. The germline V gene encodes CDR1 SNHLY and CDR2 FYNNEI. V was cut by 7 bases and J by 4 bases, with 17 bases left in between. The DNA of the CDR3 is TGTGCCAGCACCCAACAGGCAGGGCCAGGAAACACCATATATTTT. Amino acid sequence: CASTQQAGPGNTIYF. The full variable domain, completed using reference TRBV2 and TRBJ1-3, is EPEVTQTPSHQVTQMGQEVILRCVPISNHLYFYWYRQILGQKVEFLVSFYNNEISEKSEIFDDQFSVERPDGSNFTLKIRSTKLEDSAMYFCASTQQAGPGNTIYFGEGSWLTVV.

V gene TRBV7-2 combines with J gene TRBJ2-3; TRBD2 matches at 9 bases. After removal of 1 base from V and 5 bases from J, the junction contained 10 bases not matched to a gene. Germline loops: CDR1 SGHTA, CDR2 FQGNSA. CDR3 length: 17 residues. CDR3 DNA sequence: TGTGCCAGCAGCTTAGGGGTTAGCGGGAGACGGGGAGATACGCAGTATTTT. Translating it yields CASSLGVSGRRGDTQYF. The full variable domain, its missing parts supplied by reference TRBV7-2 and TRBJ2-3, is GAGVSQSPSNKVTEKGKDVELRCDPISGHTALYWYRQSLGQGLEFLIYFQGNSAPDKSGLPSDRFSAERTGGSVSTLTIQRTQQEDSAVYLCASSLGVSGRRGDTQYFGPGTRLTVL.

The table lists this clonotype with many counts. The gene calls are TRBV5-4 and TRBJ2-2, with 7 bases fitting TRBD1. Unmatched junction bases numbered 5, after V lost 4 bases and J lost 5 bases. The length of the CDR3 is 14 residues. Germline CDR1 reads SGHNT; CDR2 reads YYREEE (reference sequence). DNA of the CDR3: TGTGCCAGCAGCCCGACAGGGCGAACCGGGGAGCTGTTTTTT. It yields the protein CASSPTGRTGELFF.

Regarding this clonotype: A much larger clone sits a single nucleotide away, making a read error possible. The chain employs TRBV29-1 and TRBJ2-5; the D gene could be TRBD1 or TRBD2 (5 bases each). The CDR3 sequence is 12 residues long. Between the trimmed V and J ends, which lost 3 bases and 7 bases, there was a span of 12 bases. Germline CDR1 SQVTM, CDR2 ANQGSEA. The chain's CDR3 is CSVDEGLVTQYF. The CDR3 nucleotides are TGCAGCGTTGACGAGGGGTTGGTGACCCAGTACTTC.

The sample holds many counts of this clonotype. The chain is built from TRBV19 and TRBJ1-3; no clear D gene. CDR1 is LNHDA and CDR2 is SQIVND in the germline V gene (reference sequence). V was cut by 0 bases and J by 6 bases, with 15 bases left in between. The CDR3 is 16 amino acids. CDR3 nucleotide sequence: TGTGCCAGTAGTATAGATCTATTCGGGCAAACAAACACCATATATTTT. As protein: CASSIDLFGQTNTIYF.

This clonotype has just a few counts. The chain uses TRBV12-3 or TRBV12-4 and TRBJ2-1; 9 nucleotides align to TRBD2. V was clipped by 7 bases and J by 2 bases; unmatched bases: 3. The CDR3 is 14 amino acids. CDR3 sequence (DNA): TGTGCCAGCATCCCTAGCGGGACCTACAATGAGCAGTTCTTC. Amino acids: CASIPSGTYNEQFF.

This clonotype has just a few counts. The chain uses TRBV28 and TRBJ1-2; 7 bases line up with TRBD1. Per germline, CDR1 MDHEN and CDR2 SYDVKM. The CDR3 is 15 residues long. Unmatched junction bases numbered 14, after V lost 7 bases and J lost 6 bases. CDR3 nucleotide sequence: TGTGCCAGCAATCGTCCATCCACAGGGGTGCATGGCTACACCTTC. As protein: CASNRPSTGVHGYTF.

Many counts were recorded for this clonotype. This sequence joins TRBV7-3 and TRBJ1-6; D not resolved. The CDR3 is made up of 16 amino acids. CDR1 is SGHTA, CDR2 FQGTGA, per germline. V lost 2 bases and J 8 bases, leaving 16 bases between the germline ends. CDR3 residues: CASSLDRLIPDSPLHF. CDR3 coding DNA: TGTGCCAGCAGCTTAGATCGGCTAATTCCGGATTCACCCCTCCACTTT. Full variable domain (outside the CDR3, taken from reference TRBV7-3 and TRBJ1-6): GAGVSQTPSNKVTEKGKYVELRCDPISGHTALYWYRQSLGQGPEFLIYFQGTGAADDSGLPNDRFFAVRPEGSVSTLKIQRTERGDSAVYLCASSLDRLIPDSPLHFGNGTRLTVT.

Comment on this clonotype: A much larger clone lies a single base off, so this may be a read error. J is TRBJ1-6 and V is TRBV3-1, with TRBD1 matching over 11 bases. Germline CDR1 reads LGHDT; CDR2 reads YNNKEL (reference sequence). This CDR3 comprises 16 residues. CDR3 residues: CANSRNGQGAGSPLHF. DNA for the CDR3: TGTGCCAACAGCCGAAACGGACAGGGGGCAGGTTCACCCCTCCACTTT.

The chain links TRBV10-1 to TRBJ2-3; D may be TRBD2 (5 bases). The germline gives CDR1 WNHNN, CDR2 SYGVQD (reference sequence). CDR3 size: 19 residues. V was clipped by 0 bases and J by 0 bases, with 19 bases between them. CDR3 DNA sequence: TGCGCCAGCAGTGAGTCGACGGGATCCCCCTCTTCTAGCACAGATACGCAGTATTTT. It specifies CASSESTGSPSSSTDTQYF.

This clonotype was counted only a few times. J is TRBJ1-6 and V is TRBV7-8; D possibly corresponds to TRBD1 (5 bases). CDR1 and CDR2 from the germline V gene are SGHVS and FQNEAQ. The CDR3 has 14 residues. V dropped 1 base and J dropped 11 bases, with 12 bases sitting between them. CDR3 sequence (DNA): TGTGCCAGCAGCTTAGGTCAGGGCCAGACACCCCTCCACTTT. It specifies CASSLGQGQTPLHF.

CDR3 region: CASSLRDRGSGSGNTIYF. The CDR3, as DNA: TGCGCCAGCAGCTTGAGAGACAGGGGGTCCGGCTCTGGAAACACCATATATTTT. This chain links TRBV5-1 with TRBJ1-3; TRBD1 matches 9 bases. The CDR3 covers 18 residues. J lost 0 bases, V lost 1 base, and 8 bases had no gene match. Germline CDR1 is SGHRS and CDR2 is YFSETQ.

This clonotype has a handful of counts. V and J are TRBV10-1 and TRBJ1-5; perhaps TRBD1 as D (5 bases). The CDR3 is 12 residues long. Germline CDR1 and CDR2: WNHNN and SYGVQD (reference sequence). V lost 6 bases to trimming and J lost 9 bases, with 12 bases between them. CDR3 in amino acids: CASRDTQLPQHF. CDR3 coding DNA: TGCGCCAGCAGGGACACTCAATTGCCCCAGCATTTT.

This clonotype was seen a few times. The chain links TRBV3-1 to TRBJ1-5; D not certain. The CDR3 is 15 amino acids. The V end was cut by 0 bases, the J end by 9 bases, with 15 bases between. The germline V gene encodes CDR1 LGHDT and CDR2 YNNKEL (reference sequence). The CDR3 is CASSQDVPNPRPQHF. As DNA, the CDR3 is TGTGCCAGCAGCCAAGATGTACCCAACCCGCGGCCCCAGCATTTT.